This entry describes one TCR beta chain. The antigen is not known. Both 60 Vbeta primers and 13 Jbeta primers went into the PCR. Generated by immunoSEQ multiplex PCR, the TCRdb table keeps only in-frame clones and is missing some. The data show 170,000 or so clones, with roughly 82% seen just once and 1.5% to 2% held by the top ten. The data derive from a study of cytomegalovirus exposure and HLA in healthy donors. The CDR3 length is 15 residues. Germline V gives CDR1 SGHTA, CDR2 FQGTGA. The ends lost 4 bases at V and 3 bases at J; junction bases unmatched: 1. Study-level points and caveats: In the analysis, some V segments, TRBV6-2 and TRBV6-3 included, were excluded as indistinguishable. One later analysis reportedly identified an Asian-associated ancestry cluster that showed fewer N-insertions than the roughly 700-donor mean.

This sequence originates from a woman in her thirties in good health and CMV-seronegative. V gene TRBV7-3 combines with J gene TRBJ2-1; 12 bases fit TRBD2. The source material was PBMCs. CDR3 bases: TGTGCCAGCAGCTCGGGACTAGCGGGCTACAATGAGCAGTTCTTC. Amino acid sequence: CASSSGLAGYNEQFF. The whole variable domain, filled in from reference TRBV7-3 and TRBJ2-1, reads GAGVSQTPSNKVTEKGKYVELRCDPISGHTALYWYRQSLGQGPEFLIYFQGTGAADDSGLPNDRFFAVRPEGSVSTLKIQRTERGDSAVYLCASSSGLAGYNEQFFGPGTRLTVL.